This entry concerns a single TCR beta chain. These data come from a study of blood T cell repertoires in COVID-19. Background on the study: The study drew acute and convalescent COVID-19 samples from the United States, Italy and Spain. From T cells, B-cell-depleted T cells, or PBMCs came the material, which was cDNA or gDNA.

The CDR3 extends over 14 amino acids. The V gene's germline CDR1 is GTSNPN and CDR2 SVGIG (reference sequence). V lost 2 bases and J 0 bases, leaving 8 bases between the germline ends. Original analysis: Nucleated cell counts were estimated from reference gene primer amplification. The assay was immunoSEQ multiplex PCR, and TCRdb's table has in-frame clones only and misses some. V and J calls and clone size are copied from that table; D and trimming were computed from the DNA. Of about 140,000 clones listed, about 83% are singletons. This TCR was sampled from a human donor in a cohort sampled during active COVID-19. This rearrangement joins TRBV30 to TRBJ1-3; no definite D call. Sequences were obtained from peripheral blood. CDR3 residues: CAWSSVLSGNTIYF. DNA of the CDR3: TGTGCCTGGAGTTCGGTGCTCTCTGGAAACACCATATATTTT. The whole variable domain, remainder taken from reference TRBV30 and TRBJ1-3, is SQTIHQWPATLVQPVGSPLSLECTVEGTSNPNLYWYRQAAGRGLQLLFYSVGIGQISSEVPQNLSASRPQDRQFILSSKKLLLSDSGFYLCAWSSVLSGNTIYFGEGSWLTVV.